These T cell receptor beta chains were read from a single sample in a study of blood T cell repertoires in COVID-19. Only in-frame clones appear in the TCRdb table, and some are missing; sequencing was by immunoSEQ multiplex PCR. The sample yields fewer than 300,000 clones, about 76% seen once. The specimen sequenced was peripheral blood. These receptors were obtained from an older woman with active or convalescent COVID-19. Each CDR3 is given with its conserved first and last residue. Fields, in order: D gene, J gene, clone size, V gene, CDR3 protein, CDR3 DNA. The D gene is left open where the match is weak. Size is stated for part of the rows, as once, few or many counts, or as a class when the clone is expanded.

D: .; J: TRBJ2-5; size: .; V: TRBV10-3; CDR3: CAIRDSTGPYQETQYF; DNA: TGTGCCATCCGTGACTCGACAGGCCCTTACCAAGAGACCCAGTACTTC
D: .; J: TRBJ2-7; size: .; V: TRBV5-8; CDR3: CASSLARGNYEQYF; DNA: TGTGCCAGCAGCTTGGCAAGGGGGAATTACGAGCAGTACTTC
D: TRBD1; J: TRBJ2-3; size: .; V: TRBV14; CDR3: CASSQGQGALRDTQYF; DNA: TGTGCCAGCAGCCAGGGGCAGGGGGCCCTCAGAGATACGCAGTATTTT
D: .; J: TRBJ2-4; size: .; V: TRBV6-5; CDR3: CASSYSPGAKNIQYF; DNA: TGTGCCAGCAGTTACTCCCCCGGGGCCAAAAACATTCAGTACTTC
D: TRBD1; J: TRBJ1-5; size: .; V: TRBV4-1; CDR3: CASSQDDRGFGNQPQHF; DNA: TGCGCCAGCAGCCAAGATGACAGGGGTTTTGGCAATCAGCCCCAGCATTTT
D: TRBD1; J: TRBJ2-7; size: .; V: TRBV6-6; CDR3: CASSYMTGAPYEQYF; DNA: TGTGCCAGCAGTTACATGACAGGGGCCCCCTACGAGCAGTACTTC
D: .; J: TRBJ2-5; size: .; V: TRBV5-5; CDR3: CASSLGSGGETQYF; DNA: TGTGCCAGCAGCTTGGGCAGTGGAGGAGAGACCCAGTACTTC
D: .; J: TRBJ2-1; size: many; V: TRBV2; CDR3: CASTRGGQIYNEQFF; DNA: TGTGCCAGCACCAGAGGGGGACAAATCTACAATGAGCAGTTCTTC
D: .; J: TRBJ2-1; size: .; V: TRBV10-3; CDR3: CAINAGANNEQFF; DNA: TGTGCCATCAACGCAGGGGCCAACAATGAGCAGTTCTTC
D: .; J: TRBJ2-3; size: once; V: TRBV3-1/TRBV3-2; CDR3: CASSHLSAGSSTDTQYF; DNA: TGTGCCAGCAGCCACCTTTCTGCGGGATCTAGCACAGATACGCAGTATTTT
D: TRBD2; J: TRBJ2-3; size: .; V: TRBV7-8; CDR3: CASTYLAGVVTDTQYF; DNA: TGTGCCAGCACGTATCTAGCGGGGGTTGTCACAGATACGCAGTATTTT
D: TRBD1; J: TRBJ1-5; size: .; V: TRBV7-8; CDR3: CASSLGQGGYNQPQHF; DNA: TGTGCCAGCAGCTTGGGACAGGGGGGTTACAATCAGCCCCAGCATTTT
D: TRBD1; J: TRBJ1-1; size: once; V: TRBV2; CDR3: CASSETGTGLTEAFF; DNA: TGTGCCAGCAGTGAGACCGGGACAGGGCTGACTGAAGCTTTCTTT
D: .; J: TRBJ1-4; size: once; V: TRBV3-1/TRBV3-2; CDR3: CASREGPGSQKLFF; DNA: TGTGCCAGCAGAGAGGGCCCGGGATCCCAAAAACTGTTTTTT
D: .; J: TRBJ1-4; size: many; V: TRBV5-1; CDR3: CASSPQGGGNEKLFF; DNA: TGCGCCAGCAGTCCGCAGGGTGGGGGCAATGAAAAACTGTTTTTT
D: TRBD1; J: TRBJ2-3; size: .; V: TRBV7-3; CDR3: CASSLTRDRVSTDTQYF; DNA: TGTGCCAGCAGCTTAACTAGGGACAGGGTTTCCACAGATACGCAGTATTTT
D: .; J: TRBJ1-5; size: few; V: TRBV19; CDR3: CASSAEGRDWQPQHF; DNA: TGTGCCAGTAGTGCCGAGGGGAGGGATTGGCAGCCCCAGCATTTT
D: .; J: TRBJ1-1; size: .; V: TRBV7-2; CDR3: CASSFYGFTEAFF; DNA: TGTGCCAGCTCTTTTTACGGGTTCACTGAAGCTTTCTTT
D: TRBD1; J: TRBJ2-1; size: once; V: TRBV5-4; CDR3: CASSVGQGGNEQFF; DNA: TGTGCCAGCAGCGTCGGACAGGGGGGGAATGAGCAGTTCTTC
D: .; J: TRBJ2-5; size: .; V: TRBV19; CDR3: CASSTPGLGVQETQYF; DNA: TGTGCCAGTAGTACACCGGGACTTGGGGTACAAGAGACCCAGTACTTC
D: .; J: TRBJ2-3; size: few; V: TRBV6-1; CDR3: CASSEAVAGDTQYF; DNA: TGTGCCAGCAGTGAAGCGGTCGCGGGGGATACGCAGTATTTT
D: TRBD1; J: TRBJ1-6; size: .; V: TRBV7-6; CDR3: CASSLFPGTGENSPLHF; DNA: TGTGCCAGCAGCTTATTCCCCGGGACAGGGGAGAATTCACCCCTCCACTTT
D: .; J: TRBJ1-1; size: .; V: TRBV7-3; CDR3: CASSLGVGTEAFF; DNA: TGTGCCAGCAGCCTAGGGGTCGGGACTGAAGCTTTCTTT
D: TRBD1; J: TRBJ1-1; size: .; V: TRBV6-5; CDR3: CASSWRDRGTEAFF; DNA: TGTGCCAGCAGCTGGAGAGACAGGGGGACTGAAGCTTTCTTT
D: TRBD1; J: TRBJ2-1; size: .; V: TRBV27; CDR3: CASSPRDRGGNEQFF; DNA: TGTGCCAGCAGCCCCCGGGACAGGGGCGGCAATGAGCAGTTCTTC
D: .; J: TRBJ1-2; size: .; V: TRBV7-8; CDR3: CASTPVGGGQGYTF; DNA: TGTGCCAGCACACCCGTGGGAGGGGGGCAGGGCTACACCTTC
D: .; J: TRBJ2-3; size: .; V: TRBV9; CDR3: CASSERGDGDTDTQYF; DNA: TGTGCCAGCAGCGAACGCGGGGACGGAGACACAGATACGCAGTATTTT
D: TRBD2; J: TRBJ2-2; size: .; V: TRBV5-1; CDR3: CASSTGTSPSTGELFF; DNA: TGCGCCAGCAGCACCGGGACTAGCCCCAGCACCGGGGAGCTGTTTTTT
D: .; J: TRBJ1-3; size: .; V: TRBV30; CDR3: CAWSSPGSGNTIYF; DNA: TGTGCCTGGAGTAGTCCGGGGTCTGGAAACACCATATATTTT
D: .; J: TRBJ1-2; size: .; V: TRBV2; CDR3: CASNFELEDYGYTF; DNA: TGTGCCAGCAATTTTGAGCTGGAGGACTATGGCTACACCTTC
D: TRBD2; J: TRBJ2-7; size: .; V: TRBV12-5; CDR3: CASGLVVRVAGQYEQYF; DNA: TGTGCTAGTGGTTTGGTAGTTCGGGTAGCGGGTCAATACGAGCAGTACTTC
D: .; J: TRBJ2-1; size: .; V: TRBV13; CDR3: CASSPNGRYNEQFF; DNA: TGTGCCAGCAGCCCCAACGGGAGATACAATGAGCAGTTCTTC
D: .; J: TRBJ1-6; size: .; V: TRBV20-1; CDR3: CSASFGTQDSPLHF; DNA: TGCAGTGCTAGTTTCGGGACACAAGATTCACCCCTCCACTTT
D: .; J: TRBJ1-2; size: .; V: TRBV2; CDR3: CASSQQGQDTF; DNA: TGTGCCAGCAGTCAACAGGGTCAAGACACCTTC
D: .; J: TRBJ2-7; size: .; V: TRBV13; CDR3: CASSLLSGGYEQYF; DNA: TGTGCCAGCAGCTTATTATCCGGGGGATACGAGCAGTACTTC
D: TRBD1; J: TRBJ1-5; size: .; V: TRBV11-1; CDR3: CASSLDTGANQPQHF; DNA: TGTGCCAGCAGCCTAGACACAGGGGCGAATCAGCCCCAGCATTTT
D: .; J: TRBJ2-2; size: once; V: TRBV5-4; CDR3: CASRGDIANTGELFF; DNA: TGTGCCAGCAGGGGGGACATCGCGAACACCGGGGAGCTGTTTTTT
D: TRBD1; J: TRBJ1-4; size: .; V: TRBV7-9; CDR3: CASSRTGPGEKLFF; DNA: TGTGCCAGCAGTCGGACAGGGCCCGGTGAAAAACTGTTTTTT
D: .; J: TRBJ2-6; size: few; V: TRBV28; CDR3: CASSLGGSLRSSGANVLTF; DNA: TGTGCCAGCAGTTTAGGGGGGTCCTTACGAAGCTCTGGGGCCAACGTCCTGACTTTC
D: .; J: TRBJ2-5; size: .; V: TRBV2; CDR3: CASKEDTQETQYF; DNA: TGTGCCAGCAAGGAGGATACTCAAGAGACCCAGTACTTC
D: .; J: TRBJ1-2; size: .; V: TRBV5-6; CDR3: CASSLGSAGASYGYTF; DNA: TGTGCCAGCAGCTTGGGCTCGGCGGGGGCGAGCTATGGCTACACCTTC
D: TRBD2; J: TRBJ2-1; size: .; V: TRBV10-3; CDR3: CAIRAGVEQFF; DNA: TGTGCCATCAGAGCGGGGGTTGAGCAGTTCTTC
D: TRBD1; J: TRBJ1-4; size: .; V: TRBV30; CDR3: CAWSSRTGGGEKLFF; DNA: TGTGCCTGGAGTTCCCGGACAGGGGGCGGTGAAAAACTGTTTTTT
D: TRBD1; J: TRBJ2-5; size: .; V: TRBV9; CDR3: CASSVGSGGTGAPMTQYF; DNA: TGTGCCAGCAGCGTAGGTTCGGGGGGGACAGGGGCCCCAATGACCCAGTACTTC
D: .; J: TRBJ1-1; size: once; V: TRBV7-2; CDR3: CASSLLESEAFF; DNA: TGTGCCAGCAGCTTATTAGAATCTGAAGCTTTCTTT
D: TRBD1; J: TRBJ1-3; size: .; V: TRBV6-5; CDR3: CASSFQGAGNTIYF; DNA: TGTGCCAGCAGCTTTCAGGGGGCTGGAAACACCATATATTTT
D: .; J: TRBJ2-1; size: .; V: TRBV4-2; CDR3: CASSLEGGSSYNEQFF; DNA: TGTGCCAGCAGCCTAGAGGGGGGGAGCTCCTACAATGAGCAGTTCTTC
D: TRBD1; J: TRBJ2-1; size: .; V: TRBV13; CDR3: CASSLRTGRRDEQFF; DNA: TGTGCCAGCAGCTTACGGACAGGGCGTCGCGATGAGCAGTTCTTC
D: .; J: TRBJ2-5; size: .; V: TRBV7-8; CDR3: CASSPGLQETQYF; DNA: TGTGCCAGCAGCCCAGGACTGCAAGAGACCCAGTACTTC
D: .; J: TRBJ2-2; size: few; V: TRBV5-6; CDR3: CASSLGGPTGELFF; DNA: TGTGCCAGCAGCCTCGGGGGACCTACCGGGGAGCTGTTTTTT
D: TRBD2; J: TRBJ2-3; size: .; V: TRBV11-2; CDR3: CASSLVGLAAGNTQYF; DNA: TGTGCCAGCAGCTTAGTGGGACTAGCGGCGGGGAATACGCAGTATTTT
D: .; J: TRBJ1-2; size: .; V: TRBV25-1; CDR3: CASRRENANYGYTF; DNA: TGTGCCAGCAGAAGAGAGAATGCTAACTATGGCTACACCTTC
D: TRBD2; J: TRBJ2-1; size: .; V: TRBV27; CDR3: CASHPGTSGDLQGEQFF; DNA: TGTGCCAGCCATCCCGGGACTAGCGGGGACCTACAGGGTGAGCAGTTCTTC
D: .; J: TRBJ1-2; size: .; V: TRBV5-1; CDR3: CASSTAPGANYGYTF; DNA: TGCGCCAGCAGCACGGCTCCCGGGGCTAACTATGGCTACACCTTC